This TCR beta chain emerged from a study of T cell responses to AZD1222 COVID-19 vaccine. The germline V gene encodes CDR1 SNHLY and CDR2 FYNNEI. The CDR3 has 15 residues. J was trimmed by 4 bases and V by 1 base; bases with no gene match: 1. Produced via immunoSEQ multiplex PCR; TCRdb's table is partial and in-frame only. The table has tens of thousands of clones, about nine tenths seen once; the top ten hold 6.9%. The chain carries TRBV2 and TRBJ2-7, with 13 bases matching TRBD2. This sequence was found in an adult who received the AZD1222 COVID-19 vaccine. This sample comprised peripheral blood, obtained 28 days after the second AZD1222 dose. The chain's CDR3 is CASSEGLAGGYEQYF. The CDR3 DNA sequence: TGTGCCAGCAGTGAAGGACTAGCGGGAGGATACGAGCAGTACTTC.